This is a list of T cell receptor beta chains from one sample in a study of blood T cell repertoires in COVID-19. Produced via immunoSEQ multiplex PCR; TCRdb's table is partial and in-frame only. This sample has about 70,000 clones, with over 75% found just once. Sequencing used peripheral blood. Receptor source: a man aged 50-60 years with acute or convalescent COVID-19. The CDR3 runs from the conserved cysteine through the conserved F or W. Fields, in order: CDR3 DNA, CDR3 protein, D gene, clone size, J gene, V gene. A D gene is named only where the DNA matches it firmly. Expanded clones are given a class, and other clones once, few, many or no size at all.

DNA: TGTGCCAGCAGTCACCACCCTGGGACTAGCGGGAGTAGTCACATTCAGTACTTC
CDR3: CASSHHPGTSGSSHIQYF
D: TRBD2
size: NA
J: TRBJ2-4
V: TRBV6-6

DNA: TGTGCCAGTAGACCCCTACAGGGGGCGTCAGATACGCAGTATTTT
CDR3: CASRPLQGASDTQYF
D: TRBD1
size: NA
J: TRBJ2-3
V: TRBV19

DNA: TGCGCCAGCAGCCCTGCCGGGGGTATGAACACTGAAGCTTTCTTT
CDR3: CASSPAGGMNTEAFF
D: NA
size: NA
J: TRBJ1-1
V: TRBV5-1

DNA: TGTGCCAGCAGACTCGGGACAGGGCAAGCCTACGAGCAGTACTTC
CDR3: CASRLGTGQAYEQYF
D: TRBD1
size: once
J: TRBJ2-7
V: TRBV28

DNA: TGTGCCAGCAGCCAGGAGCGGGAGGGCCCCTACGAGCAGTACTTC
CDR3: CASSQEREGPYEQYF
D: TRBD2
size: NA
J: TRBJ2-7
V: TRBV4-2

DNA: TGTGCCAGCAGCCAATTGACAGGGGGCTACAATGAGCAGTTCTTC
CDR3: CASSQLTGGYNEQFF
D: TRBD1
size: NA
J: TRBJ2-1
V: TRBV14

DNA: TGTGCCAGCAGCCTAATGGAACTAGCCGACACCGGGGAGCTGTTTTTT
CDR3: CASSLMELADTGELFF
D: NA
size: NA
J: TRBJ2-2
V: TRBV7-8

DNA: TGTGCCAGCAGCTACCGGACAGATACGCAGTATTTT
CDR3: CASSYRTDTQYF
D: NA
size: NA
J: TRBJ2-3
V: TRBV7-2

DNA: TGTGCCAGCAGTTATCGACTAGCTGACGGGGAGCTGTTTTTT
CDR3: CASSYRLADGELFF
D: TRBD2
size: NA
J: TRBJ2-2
V: TRBV6-6

DNA: TGTGCCAGCAGTTACCTAGGGGGCCAAGATACGCAGTATTTT
CDR3: CASSYLGGQDTQYF
D: TRBD1
size: NA
J: TRBJ2-3
V: TRBV6-6

DNA: TGTGCCAGCAGCTTGCGGCTAGCGGGAGTTGAGCAGTTCTTC
CDR3: CASSLRLAGVEQFF
D: TRBD2
size: few
J: TRBJ2-1
V: TRBV5-4

DNA: TGTGCCAGCAGTACATACAGGGCCCCAGCGGGAGGCGATGAGCAGTTCTTC
CDR3: CASSTYRAPAGGDEQFF
D: TRBD2
size: NA
J: TRBJ2-1
V: TRBV6-2/TRBV6-3

DNA: TGTGCCAGCTCAACTGGCGGGAACACTGAAGCTTTCTTT
CDR3: CASSTGGNTEAFF
D: NA
size: once
J: TRBJ1-1
V: TRBV18

DNA: TGTGCCAGTAGTTCCTTCAAAGGGACTTTCACAGATACGCAGTATTTT
CDR3: CASSSFKGTFTDTQYF
D: NA
size: NA
J: TRBJ2-3
V: TRBV19

DNA: TGCGCCAGCAGCCAACGACTAGCGGGAGGTCGGAGGGCCACAGATACGCAGTATTTT
CDR3: CASSQRLAGGRRATDTQYF
D: TRBD2
size: once
J: TRBJ2-3
V: TRBV4-3

DNA: TGTGCCAGCAGCTTAGCATCGAGGGACTACTATGGCTACACCTTC
CDR3: CASSLASRDYYGYTF
D: NA
size: NA
J: TRBJ1-2
V: TRBV13

DNA: TGCGCCAGCAGTGACAGGGCGGGAGGTGATTCACCCCTCCACTTT
CDR3: CASSDRAGGDSPLHF
D: NA
size: once
J: TRBJ1-6
V: TRBV10-2

DNA: TGTGCCAGTAGTATAGATAGCGGGAGAAGCACAGATACGCAGTATTTT
CDR3: CASSIDSGRSTDTQYF
D: TRBD2
size: NA
J: TRBJ2-3
V: TRBV19

DNA: TGTGCCAGTAGTCAGCCTGGGAGTCAGCCCCAGCATTTT
CDR3: CASSQPGSQPQHF
D: NA
size: NA
J: TRBJ1-5
V: TRBV19

DNA: TGTGCCAGCAGCTCTTTGACAGGAAGCACAGATACGCAGTATTTT
CDR3: CASSSLTGSTDTQYF
D: NA
size: NA
J: TRBJ2-3
V: TRBV7-3

DNA: TGTGCCAGCAGTAGGGCGGGGGGGACTGAAGCTTTCTTT
CDR3: CASSRAGGTEAFF
D: NA
size: NA
J: TRBJ1-1
V: TRBV12-3/TRBV12-4

DNA: TGTGCCAGCAGCTTGAGACTAGCGGAGTACAATGAGCAGTTCTTC
CDR3: CASSLRLAEYNEQFF
D: TRBD2
size: NA
J: TRBJ2-1
V: TRBV7-9

DNA: TGTGCCAGCAGCGTATCCCCGGACGGCCGCGGGATTAGCTCTGGAAACACCATATATTTT
CDR3: CASSVSPDGRGISSGNTIYF
D: NA
size: NA
J: TRBJ1-3
V: TRBV9

DNA: TGTGCCAGCAGCGTAGGAGGGAGTTCCTACGAGCAGTACTTC
CDR3: CASSVGGSSYEQYF
D: NA
size: NA
J: TRBJ2-7
V: TRBV9

DNA: TGTGCCAGCAGCCTAAGTGGGGGCGGGGATACGCAGTATTTT
CDR3: CASSLSGGGDTQYF
D: NA
size: once
J: TRBJ2-3
V: TRBV7-2

DNA: TGTGCCAGCAGCGTAGTATCTGGCGGAGGGGTTGGGGATACGCAGTATTTT
CDR3: CASSVVSGGGVGDTQYF
D: NA
size: NA
J: TRBJ2-3
V: TRBV9

DNA: TGTGCCAGCAGTGGGTCAGGTCTTAATGAAAAACTGTTTTTT
CDR3: CASSGSGLNEKLFF
D: NA
size: NA
J: TRBJ1-4
V: TRBV28

DNA: TGTGCCAGCAGGGAGGGTCGGAATCAGCCCCAGCATTTT
CDR3: CASREGRNQPQHF
D: NA
size: NA
J: TRBJ1-5
V: TRBV2

DNA: TGTGCCAGCAGTTTGACAGCGTCCTCGGACTATGGCTACACCTTC
CDR3: CASSLTASSDYGYTF
D: NA
size: NA
J: TRBJ1-2
V: TRBV28

DNA: TGTGCCAGCACCTCGCAGGGGGCGGGTGGCTACACCTTC
CDR3: CASTSQGAGGYTF
D: TRBD1
size: NA
J: TRBJ1-2
V: TRBV28

DNA: TGTGCCACAAACCGGGCGGGCGGCACCTCTTTCTTT
CDR3: CATNRAGGTSFF
D: NA
size: once
J: TRBJ1-1
V: TRBV12-3/TRBV12-4

DNA: TGTGCCAGCTCACCAGGGGAGCGCAATGAGCAGTTCTTC
CDR3: CASSPGERNEQFF
D: NA
size: once
J: TRBJ2-1
V: TRBV18

DNA: TGTGCCAGCTATACCAATAGGCAGGGAGGTTGGGGCTACACCTTC
CDR3: CASYTNRQGGWGYTF
D: NA
size: once
J: TRBJ1-2
V: TRBV28

DNA: TGTGCCAGCAGCCACAGGGGTGAGACCCAGTACTTC
CDR3: CASSHRGETQYF
D: TRBD1
size: NA
J: TRBJ2-5
V: TRBV7-2

DNA: TGTGCCAGCTCAACCGGCGACAGGGGGCCTGGCTACACCTTC
CDR3: CASSTGDRGPGYTF
D: TRBD1
size: NA
J: TRBJ1-2
V: TRBV18

DNA: TGTGCCAGCTCATCGCCGGGACAGGGGTACAATGAGCAGTTCTTC
CDR3: CASSSPGQGYNEQFF
D: TRBD1
size: NA
J: TRBJ2-1
V: TRBV18

DNA: TGTGCCTGGGGCCAGGGAGGGAGCTATGGCTACACCTTC
CDR3: CAWGQGGSYGYTF
D: NA
size: NA
J: TRBJ1-2
V: TRBV30

DNA: TGTGCCAGCAGCCAGGGTGTCGGCTATGGCTACACCTTC
CDR3: CASSQGVGYGYTF
D: NA
size: NA
J: TRBJ1-2
V: TRBV27

DNA: TGTGCCAGCAGCTTAGCGCTGGAGGGAAGGTATGGCTACACCTTC
CDR3: CASSLALEGRYGYTF
D: NA
size: NA
J: TRBJ1-2
V: TRBV7-9

DNA: TGTGCCAGCAGGGCGACTAGCGGGAGAGTTAACTACAATGAGCAGTTCTTC
CDR3: CASRATSGRVNYNEQFF
D: TRBD2
size: NA
J: TRBJ2-1
V: TRBV2

DNA: TGTGCCAGTAGTTCCCAAGGGGCTCGAGGCAATCAGCCCCAGCATTTT
CDR3: CASSSQGARGNQPQHF
D: NA
size: NA
J: TRBJ1-5
V: TRBV19

DNA: TGTGCCAGCAGCCAAGATTTAACTAGCGGTTGGCGGAATGAGCAGTTCTTC
CDR3: CASSQDLTSGWRNEQFF
D: TRBD2
size: NA
J: TRBJ2-1
V: TRBV3-1/TRBV3-2

DNA: TGTGCCAGTAGGGCGGGGAACACTGAAGCTTTCTTT
CDR3: CASRAGNTEAFF
D: NA
size: NA
J: TRBJ1-1
V: TRBV19

DNA: TGCAGTGCTTTGGGGCCCTACGAGCAGTACTTC
CDR3: CSALGPYEQYF
D: NA
size: NA
J: TRBJ2-7
V: TRBV20-1

DNA: TGTGCCAGCAGCCAAGGGTCCAGGGTTAGCTCCTACAATGAGCAGTTCTTC
CDR3: CASSQGSRVSSYNEQFF
D: NA
size: NA
J: TRBJ2-1
V: TRBV11-3

DNA: TGTGCCACGAGGACAGATGGGGATGGCTACACCTTC
CDR3: CATRTDGDGYTF
D: NA
size: NA
J: TRBJ1-2
V: TRBV24-1

DNA: TGTGCCAGCAGCCCTCCCTCGGGAACTGAAGCTTTCTTT
CDR3: CASSPPSGTEAFF
D: NA
size: NA
J: TRBJ1-1
V: TRBV5-4

DNA: TGTGCCAGTTATCGAGGGGGGGGCGAGCAGTACTTC
CDR3: CASYRGGGEQYF
D: NA
size: NA
J: TRBJ2-7
V: TRBV2

DNA: TGTGCCAGCAGCCCACCAGCCGGGGGAGGCTATGGCTACACCTTC
CDR3: CASSPPAGGGYGYTF
D: NA
size: few
J: TRBJ1-2
V: TRBV14

DNA: TGTGCCAGCACCAAAAAGGGACAGGGGTACACCGGGGAGCTGTTTTTT
CDR3: CASTKKGQGYTGELFF
D: TRBD1
size: NA
J: TRBJ2-2
V: TRBV7-9

DNA: TGTGCCAGTAGTATCGGCCAGGGGGCGGCCTACGAGCAGTACTTC
CDR3: CASSIGQGAAYEQYF
D: TRBD1
size: NA
J: TRBJ2-7
V: TRBV19

DNA: TGTGCCATCAGCCGGACAGGGGAAGAGACCCAGTACTTC
CDR3: CAISRTGEETQYF
D: TRBD1
size: NA
J: TRBJ2-5
V: TRBV10-3

DNA: TGTGCCAGCAGTTTATACGGGACAGCGGTAGATCAGCCCCAGCATTTT
CDR3: CASSLYGTAVDQPQHF
D: TRBD1
size: NA
J: TRBJ1-5
V: TRBV27

DNA: TGTGCCAGCAGTCTACAGGGAACCGGGGAGCTGTTTTTT
CDR3: CASSLQGTGELFF
D: NA
size: NA
J: TRBJ2-2
V: TRBV2

DNA: TGTGCCAGTAGTAATTACGTTCGCGGGGCTGAGCAGTTCTTC
CDR3: CASSNYVRGAEQFF
D: NA
size: NA
J: TRBJ2-1
V: TRBV19

DNA: TGTGCCAGCAGCAAAGATGTCGGGGTTCACAATCAGCCCCAGCATTTT
CDR3: CASSKDVGVHNQPQHF
D: NA
size: NA
J: TRBJ1-5
V: TRBV21-1

DNA: TGTGCCAGCAGTCTTAGCCCCAGTAGCGTCGATGAGCAGTTCTTC
CDR3: CASSLSPSSVDEQFF
D: NA
size: NA
J: TRBJ2-1
V: TRBV6-4